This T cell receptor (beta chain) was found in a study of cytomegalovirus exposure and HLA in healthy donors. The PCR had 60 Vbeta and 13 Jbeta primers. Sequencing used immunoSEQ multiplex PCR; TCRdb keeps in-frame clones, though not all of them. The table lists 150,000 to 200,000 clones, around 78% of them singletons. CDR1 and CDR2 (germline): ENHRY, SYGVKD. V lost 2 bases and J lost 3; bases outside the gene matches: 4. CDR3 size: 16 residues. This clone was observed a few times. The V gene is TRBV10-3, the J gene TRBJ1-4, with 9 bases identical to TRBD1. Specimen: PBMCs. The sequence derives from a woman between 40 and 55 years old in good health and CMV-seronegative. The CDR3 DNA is TGTGCCATCAGTGAGCGAGGACAGGGGCCTAATGAAAAACTGTTTTTT. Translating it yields CAISERGQGPNEKLFF.